One sample yielded the 23 T cell receptor beta chains listed below, sequenced in a study of blood T cells in healthy people across ages. It was with a sample-barcoded 5' primer and a J-beta primer mix that a second PCR of roughly 7 to 12 cycles was run. MiXCR, run by TCRdb on the 5' RACE reads, gives a single entry per CDR3 protein. This table has roughly 680,000 distinct CDR3 sequences, roughly half appearing once. The sequenced sample was blood. The receptors were sampled from a woman of 80 years or more in good health.

This sequence joins TRBV20-1 and TRBJ1-2; D is ambiguous. Trimming left V 3 bases short and J 1 base short, with 6 bases between. Germline values: CDR1 DFQATT, CDR2 SNEGSKA (reference sequence). The CDR3 is 12 residues long. CDR3: CSARVGNYGYTF. The DNA of the CDR3 is TGCAGTGCTAGGGTGGGTAACTATGGCTACACCTTC.

This clonotype showed up many times. The CDR3 here is CSARDGRASPNEQFF. CDR3 DNA sequence: TGCAGTGCTAGAGATGGGAGGGCGTCGCCCAATGAGCAGTTCTTC. The V gene is TRBV20-1, the J gene TRBJ2-1, with 7 bases fitting TRBD2. Germline CDR1 DFQATT, CDR2 SNEGSKA (reference sequence). The CDR3 consists of 15 residues. The ends lost 0 bases at V and 6 bases at J; junction bases unmatched: 8.

In its sample, this clonotype was seen once. The chain employs TRBV27 and TRBJ2-7; D is unresolved. Trimming shortened V by 6 bases and J by 2 bases, and 14 bases separated the two germline ends. CDR1 MNHEY and CDR2 SMNVEV come from the germline V gene (reference sequence). The CDR3 extends over 14 amino acids. CDR3 sequence reads: CASRTLDKPYEQYF. Written as DNA, the CDR3 is TGTGCCAGCAGGACCCTAGACAAACCCTACGAGCAGTACTTC.

The chain combines TRBV20-1 with TRBJ2-5, with a possible D match to TRBD1 (8 bases). Germline V lookup: CDR1 DFQATT, CDR2 SNEGSKA (reference sequence). V lost 5 bases, J lost 4 bases, and 20 bases lay in between. The CDR3 is 15 residues long. DNA of the CDR3: TGCAGTGCTGAAAAAGGACAGGGAGGGGGAGAGACCCAGTACTTC. It yields the protein CSAEKGQGGGETQYF.

This sequence joins TRBV20-1 and TRBJ2-3, with 8 bases identical to TRBD1. Germline CDR1 reads DFQATT; CDR2 reads SNEGSKA (reference sequence). V trimming: 3 bases; J trimming: 4 bases; junction bases outside the gene matches: 9. There are 15 residues in the CDR3. CDR3 DNA: TGCAGTGCTAGGAAGGGCAGGGGGCACCCAGATACGCAGTATTTT. Its translation: CSARKGRGHPDTQYF.

V is TRBV20-1 and J is TRBJ1-2; D gene uncertain. V lost 0 bases, J lost 4 bases, and 9 bases lay in between. This CDR3 comprises 13 residues. Germline loops: CDR1 DFQATT, CDR2 SNEGSKA (reference sequence). For the CDR3, the DNA is TGCAGTGCTAGAGATCCATCGGGCTATGGCTACACCTTC. Its translation: CSARDPSGYGYTF.

The chain recombines TRBV7-2 with TRBJ2-1, with D possibly being TRBD1 (5 bases). The DNA end is more similar to TRBJ2-7, so the J call may be wrong. The CDR3 length is 15 residues. Germline CDR1 is SGHTA and CDR2 is FQGNSA. The CDR3 DNA sequence: TGTGCCAGCAGCTTCCTTCAGGGATTCTTCAATGAGCAGTACTTC. Protein: CASSFLQGFFNEQYF.

Comments on this clonotype: A read error may produce the germline difference seen at one junction end. The CDR3 here is CANSLLGQGTETQFF. CDR3 DNA sequence: TGCGCCAACAGCTTGCTAGGACAGGGTACAGAGACCCAGTTCTTC. The rearrangement joins TRBV5-1 to TRBJ2-1; TRBD1 matches at 8 bases. Germline-derived CDR1 and CDR2 are SGHRS and YFSETQ. This CDR3 contains 15 residues. Variable domain in full (rest from reference TRBV5-1 and TRBJ2-1): KAGVTQTPRYLIKTRGQQVTLSCSPISGHRSVSWYQQTPGQGLQFLFEYFSETQRNKGNFPGRFSGRQFSNSRSEMNVSTLELGDSALYLCANSLLGQGTETQFFGPGTRLTVL.

V is TRBV18 and J is TRBJ2-5, with a tentative D call TRBD1 (6 bases). The CDR3 is 15 amino acids. The V end lost 3 bases, the J end lost 4 bases, and 15 bases lay between the germline ends. The germline gives CDR1 KGHSH, CDR2 LQKENI. For the CDR3, the DNA is TGTGCCAGCTCACCGGACAGACCGAAGGTAGAGACCCAGTACTTC. It specifies CASSPDRPKVETQYF.

The DNA for the CDR3 is TGTGCCAGCAGTTTAGTTTCAGGCTTTGGCTTGGGTTCACCCCTCCACTTT. Protein: CASSLVSGFGLGSPLHF. The J gene is TRBJ1-6, the V gene TRBV12-3 or TRBV12-4; D uncertain. This CDR3 is 17 amino acids long. The V end was cut by 1 base, the J end by 9 bases, with 19 bases between.

The table lists this clonotype with many counts. The chain employs TRBV5-1 and TRBJ2-1; TRBD2 matches at 7 bases. Germline V gene sequence: CDR1 SGHRS, CDR2 YFSETQ. The trim removed 0 bases at V and 6 bases at J, leaving 3 bases unmatched. This CDR3 has 14 amino acids. The CDR3 DNA reads TGCGCCAGCAGCTTGGGTGGACTAGTCAATGAGCAGTTCTTC. As protein: CASSLGGLVNEQFF.

The chain employs TRBV27 and TRBJ2-7; D not resolved. The better agreement between TRBJ2-5 and the DNA end casts doubt on the J call. Germline V lookup: CDR1 MNHEY, CDR2 SMNVEV (reference sequence). This CDR3 is built from 14 residues. The CDR3 spells CASSPSPLAGTQYF. The CDR3 region has the DNA TGTGCCAGCAGTCCCAGTCCTTTAGCAGGGACCCAGTACTTC.

This chain joins TRBV12-3 or TRBV12-4 and TRBJ2-5; tentatively, D is TRBD1 (5 bases). The J call may not be correct, given that the DNA end is closer to TRBJ2-7. CDR3 size: 11 residues. The CDR3 DNA is TGTGCCATCAGGTCAGGGAACGAGCAGTACTTC. This codes for CAIRSGNEQYF.

This chain connects TRBV5-1 to TRBJ1-2, with D hard to call. Germline CDR1 reads SGHRS; CDR2 reads YFSETQ. The CDR3 is 14 residues long. Trimming took off 1 base at V and 0 bases at J, with 7 bases between the two ends. DNA for the CDR3: TGCGCCAGCAGCTTGTCGCTTGCTAACTATGGCTACACCTTC. It translates to CASSLSLANYGYTF.

The rearrangement links TRBV2 to TRBJ2-2; D call uncertain. The CDR3 extends over 13 amino acids. Trimming removed 6 bases at V and 7 bases at J, with 12 bases between. Germline CDR1 SNHLY, CDR2 FYNNEI. The CDR3 sequence is CASSMSFGGELFF. The CDR3 coding sequence is TGTGCCAGCAGCATGAGTTTTGGCGGGGAGCTGTTTTTT.

The CDR3 loop is CASSTYPGYNEQFF. The CDR3 bases are TGTGCCAGCAGCACTTACCCAGGGTACAATGAGCAGTTCTTC. This rearrangement joins TRBV9 to TRBJ2-1; D may be TRBD1 (5 bases). Germline lookup yields CDR1 SGDLS and CDR2 YYNGEE. CDR3 size: 14 residues. V was pared by 4 bases and J by 4 bases, with 12 bases between.

The table lists this clonotype with many counts. The V call is TRBV6-5, the J call TRBJ2-3; 8 bases are a match to TRBD2. The ends lost 0 bases at V and 9 bases at J; junction bases unmatched: 11. Germline values: CDR1 MNHEY, CDR2 SVGAGI. The CDR3 is 16 amino acids. For the CDR3, the DNA is TGTGCCAGCAGTTACTCGTTCCGGGGGGGCCGGGGAACGCAGTATTTT. Protein sequence: CASSYSFRGGRGTQYF.

This sequence joins TRBV20-1 and TRBJ1-2; possibly TRBD1 for D (6 bases). The length of the CDR3 is 15 residues. Germline lookup yields CDR1 DFQATT and CDR2 SNEGSKA (reference sequence). V lost 0 bases, J lost 4 bases, and 15 bases lay in between. The CDR3 sequence is CSAREERGGFYGYTF. In nucleotides, the CDR3 is TGCAGTGCTAGAGAGGAAAGGGGGGGATTCTATGGCTACACCTTC.

The chain combines TRBV10-3 with TRBJ2-1; unclear D gene. The CDR3 has 16 amino acids. The germline CDR1 and CDR2 sequences are ENHRY and SYGVKD. V was pared by 2 bases and J by 0 bases, with 11 bases between. The CDR3 sequence is CAISETDLSSYNEQFF. The CDR3 DNA reads TGTGCCATCAGTGAGACAGACCTGAGCTCCTACAATGAGCAGTTCTTC.

The chain combines TRBV29-1 with TRBJ2-5; 7 nucleotides line up with TRBD1. J lost 5 bases, V lost 3 bases, and 3 bases had no gene match. CDR1 is SQVTM and CDR2 is ANQGSEA in the germline V gene. CDR3 length: 12 amino acids. CDR3 DNA: TGCAGCGTTGACAGGGGGATGGAGACCCAGTACTTC. Protein product: CSVDRGMETQYF.

The rearrangement uses TRBV29-1 and TRBJ2-3; D may be TRBD1 (5 bases). The CDR3 runs 14 residues. V was shortened by 7 bases and J by 0 bases, with 14 bases between the two germline ends. The germline V gene has CDR1 SQVTM and CDR2 ANQGSEA. CDR3 nucleotides: TGCAGCGCCAGGGCCGACCCGAGCACAGATACGCAGTATTTT. It yields the protein CSARADPSTDTQYF.

At least ten counts were recorded for this clonotype. The chain recombines TRBV28 with TRBJ2-5; D is perhaps TRBD1 (5 bases). Germline CDR1 MDHEN, CDR2 SYDVKM. Trimming took off 5 bases at V and 5 bases at J, with 15 bases between the two ends. The CDR3 has 14 residues. The CDR3 bases are TGTGCCAGCAGTCCCGACAGAGTATGGGAGACCCAGTACTTC. This encodes CASSPDRVWETQYF.

V gene TRBV9 combines with J gene TRBJ1-5; D gene unclear. Trimming shortened V by 4 bases and J by 3 bases, and 14 bases separated the two germline ends. Looked up from germline, CDR1 is SGDLS and CDR2 is YYNGEE. The CDR3 is 15 residues long. Here the CDR3 reads CASSPGGGSNQPQHF. The CDR3 region has the DNA TGTGCCAGCAGCCCAGGAGGAGGGTCCAATCAGCCCCAGCATTTT.